Below, one TCR beta chain is given with its context. During active infection, Seattle patients enrolled and were then monitored through disease. The sample originates from a study of blood T cell repertoires in COVID-19. Overall study context: The study drew acute and convalescent COVID-19 samples from the United States, Italy and Spain. T cells, B-cell-depleted T cells, or PBMCs provided the cDNA or gDNA that served as material.

Only in-frame clones appear in the TCRdb table, and some are missing; sequencing was by immunoSEQ multiplex PCR. Of fewer than 400,000 clones listed, 90% were seen once; the top ten hold less than 3.5%. The V gene's germline CDR1 is LGHDT and CDR2 YNNKEL (reference sequence). CDR3 length: 16 residues. V gave up 4 bases and J gave up 5 bases; unmatched junction bases: 6. The sequence was obtained from a woman younger than 45 with COVID-19, enrolled during active disease. The sample was peripheral blood. The chain employs TRBV3-1 (or the pseudogene TRBV3-2) and TRBJ1-5; 12 positions agree with TRBD1. DNA for the CDR3: TGTGCCAGCAGCCCCGGGGACAGGGGGCGATATCAGCCCCAGCATTTT. Protein product: CASSPGDRGRYQPQHF.